Below, 22 T cell receptor beta chains from the same sample are listed, as sequenced in a study of T cell responses to AZD1222 COVID-19 vaccine. This table comes from immunoSEQ multiplex PCR, and its TCRdb copy is limited to in-frame clones, with some not included. The top ten clones hold 7.5% of a sample with 90,000 to 95,000 clones, 91% of them seen once. The sequencing here drew on peripheral blood, taken on day 0 of AZD1222 vaccination. These receptors were collected from an adult in good health.

This sequence joins TRBV5-1 and TRBJ2-1; 8 positions agree with TRBD1. The J segment lost 0 bases and the V segment lost 3 bases, leaving 29 bases of the junction unmatched. This CDR3 spans 24 amino acids. CDR1 SGHRS and CDR2 YFSETQ come from the germline V gene. The CDR3 loop reads CASSWNNFLPGQDPEGGSYNEQFF. As DNA, the CDR3 is TGCGCCAGCAGCTGGAATAATTTTCTACCGGGACAGGACCCGGAGGGGGGCTCCTACAATGAGCAGTTCTTC.

This chain joins TRBV5-5 and TRBJ2-7, with D perhaps given as TRBD1 or TRBD2 (5 bases each). The germline V and J ends were trimmed by 1 base and 0 bases, with 8 bases remaining between them. Germline values: CDR1 SGHKS, CDR2 YYEKEE (reference sequence). This CDR3 has 14 amino acids. The CDR3 DNA reads as TGTGCCAGCAGCTTGACCGGGACCTCCTACGAGCAGTACTTC. Translation gives CASSLTGTSYEQYF.

The V call is TRBV9, the J call TRBJ1-1; D is unresolved. The CDR3 is 15 residues long. Germline lookup yields CDR1 SGDLS and CDR2 YYNGEE. The V and J ends lost 0 bases and 4 bases respectively, with 13 bases between them. The CDR3 loop is CASSVVGKMSTEAFF. The CDR3 DNA follows: TGTGCCAGCAGCGTAGTAGGAAAGATGAGCACTGAAGCTTTCTTT.

This clone appeared a single time. The chain has TRBV7-3 and TRBJ1-1; possibly TRBD1 for D (5 bases). With 4 bases removed from V and 7 bases from J, the gap between germline ends came to 10 bases. The CDR3 contains 12 residues. Germline V gene data show CDR1 as SGHTA and CDR2 as FQGTGA. CDR3 bases: TGTGCCAGCAGCTCAGCGAGGGGTGAAGCTTTCTTT. Translated: CASSSARGEAFF.

This chain joins TRBV7-2 and TRBJ1-1; D remains unclear. CDR3 length equals 14 residues. Trimming cost V 1 base and J 1 base, with 7 bases left between them. Germline V gives CDR1 SGHTA, CDR2 FQGNSA. Here the CDR3 reads CASSLDVRNTEAFF. CDR3 coding DNA: TGTGCCAGCAGCTTAGACGTAAGGAACACTGAAGCTTTCTTT.

V and J are TRBV7-9 and TRBJ2-3; D may correspond to TRBD1 or TRBD2 (5 bases each). V shed 4 bases and J shed 2 bases, with 10 bases lying between them. This CDR3 has 14 amino acids. Germline V gene data show CDR1 as SEHNR and CDR2 as FQNEAQ (reference sequence). The CDR3 DNA reads TGTGCCAGCAGCTGGGACGGAGACACAGATACGCAGTATTTT. This gives the protein CASSWDGDTDTQYF.

The gene calls are TRBV3-1 (or the pseudogene TRBV3-2) and TRBJ1-2, with 8 bases identical to TRBD1. CDR1 is LGHDT, CDR2 YNNKEL, per germline (reference sequence). The CDR3 loop spans 13 amino acids. Trimming at V came to 5 bases and at J to 3 bases, leaving 2 bases not matched to a gene. For the CDR3, the DNA is TGTGCCAGCAGCGGACAGGGCTACTATGGCTACACCTTC. Translated: CASSGQGYYGYTF.

J is TRBJ2-7 and V is TRBV27; D possibly corresponds to TRBD2 (6 bases). The germline V and J ends were trimmed by 5 bases and 7 bases, with 12 bases remaining between them. CDR1 MNHEY and CDR2 SMNVEV come from the germline V gene (reference sequence). CDR3 length equals 12 residues. The CDR3 DNA reads TGTGCCAGCAGTCCTTCCCGGGGGGAGCAGTACTTC. Translation: CASSPSRGEQYF.

This chain links TRBV5-1 with TRBJ2-7, with D maybe TRBD1 (5 bases). V lost 4 bases and J 4 bases, leaving 6 bases between the germline ends. This CDR3 has 11 residues. Per germline, CDR1 SGHRS and CDR2 YFSETQ. The CDR3 spells CASSGQYEQYF. The CDR3 nucleotides are TGCGCCAGCAGCGGACAATACGAGCAGTACTTC.

The chain has TRBV7-2 and TRBJ1-1; D ambiguous. The CDR3 is made up of 15 amino acids. Germline CDR1 is SGHTA and CDR2 is FQGNSA. Trimming cost V 2 bases and J 1 base, with 11 bases left between them. This chain's CDR3 is CASSLNGGRNTEAFF. In nucleotides, the CDR3 is TGTGCCAGCAGCTTAAACGGAGGAAGGAACACTGAAGCTTTCTTT.

The gene calls are TRBV28 and TRBJ2-4, with 11 bases matching TRBD1. The V gene end was trimmed by 3 bases and the J gene end by 15 bases; junction bases not matched to a gene: 4. The germline V gene has CDR1 MDHEN and CDR2 SYDVKM. The CDR3 contains 12 residues. The CDR3 nucleotides read TGTGCCAGCAGTTTGGGACAGGGGGGTAGGTACTTC. This sequence encodes CASSLGQGGRYF.

In this sample, this clone turned up once. The CDR3 coding sequence is TGCGCCAGCAGTGAGTCCGGACAGGGAATGAACACTGAAGCTTTCTTT. This codes for CASSESGQGMNTEAFF. The chain joins TRBV10-2 to TRBJ1-1, with 8 bases fitting TRBD1. Unmatched junction bases numbered 3, after V lost 0 bases and J lost 0 bases. Germline CDR1 WSHSY, CDR2 SAAADI. The CDR3 loop spans 16 amino acids.

The genes are TRBV7-9 and TRBJ2-5; no firm D call. Germline CDR1 is SEHNR and CDR2 is FQNEAQ (reference sequence). The V end was cut by 10 bases, the J end by 1 base, with 16 bases between. CDR3 length equals 14 residues. The CDR3 loop reads CATMKEASQETQYF. As DNA, the CDR3 is TGTGCCACCATGAAAGAGGCTAGCCAAGAGACCCAGTACTTC.

The V gene is TRBV28, the J gene TRBJ1-2, with D perhaps matching TRBD1 (6 bases). Trimming stripped 3 bases from V and 5 bases from J, with 16 bases between. The CDR3 has 15 residues. The V gene's germline CDR1 is MDHEN and CDR2 SYDVKM. CDR3: CASSLGGGRGYGYTF. CDR3 DNA: TGTGCCAGCAGTTTGGGGGGTGGCAGGGGATATGGCTACACCTTC.

The V call is TRBV20-1, the J call TRBJ2-3; TRBD2 agrees at 12 bases. This CDR3 is 15 amino acids long. J was trimmed by 6 bases and V by 3 bases; bases with no gene match: 7. The germline V gene encodes CDR1 DFQATT and CDR2 SNEGSKA (reference sequence). CDR3 coding DNA: TGCAGTGCTAGTTCTAGCGGGAGGGCCGGGGATACGCAGTATTTT. Residues: CSASSSGRAGDTQYF.

The rearrangement uses TRBV28 and TRBJ1-4; tentative D call: TRBD1 (5 bases). V was trimmed by 6 bases and J by 8 bases, leaving 13 bases between them. There are 13 residues in the CDR3. The V gene's germline CDR1 is MDHEN and CDR2 SYDVKM. The CDR3 loop reads CASRDITFEKLFF. In nucleotides, the CDR3 is TGTGCCAGCAGGGACATTACCTTCGAAAAACTGTTTTTT.

The rearrangement links TRBV5-5 to TRBJ2-7; D is uncertain. This CDR3 comprises 13 residues. The V gene lost 1 base and the J gene lost 1 base, with 6 bases spanning the gap. Germline CDR1 SGHKS, CDR2 YYEKEE (reference sequence). The CDR3 loop is CASSLIGSYEQYF. CDR3 coding DNA: TGTGCCAGCAGCTTGATAGGATCCTACGAGCAGTACTTC.

This clone showed up just once. V gene TRBV6-5 combines with J gene TRBJ1-4; possible D gene TRBD1, 5 bases. V was clipped by 2 bases and J by 4 bases, with 8 bases between them. CDR3 length equals 14 residues. The germline gives CDR1 MNHEY, CDR2 SVGAGI. For the CDR3, the DNA is TGTGCCAGCAGTTACCAGGGAGATAATGAAAAACTGTTTTTT. Translation: CASSYQGDNEKLFF.

This chain connects TRBV12-3 or TRBV12-4 to TRBJ1-5; the D is unclear. V lost 6 bases and J 1 base, leaving 4 bases between the germline ends. The length of the CDR3 is 12 residues. This chain's CDR3 is CASRGSNQPQHF. As DNA, the CDR3 is TGTGCCAGCAGAGGGAGCAATCAGCCCCAGCATTTT.

The J gene is TRBJ1-2, the V gene TRBV25-1, with 10 bases aligning to TRBD1. There are 14 residues in the CDR3. V was pared by 6 bases and J by 3 bases, with 4 bases of the junction left unmatched. Germline loops: CDR1 MGHDK, CDR2 SYGVNS. The CDR3 loop is CASRGTGEYYGYTF. In nucleotides, the CDR3 is TGTGCCAGCAGGGGGACAGGGGAGTACTATGGCTACACCTTC.

The rearrangement uses TRBV6-6 and TRBJ1-2; no firm D call. This CDR3 has 14 amino acids. V gave up 6 bases and J gave up 1 base, with 12 bases separating them. Germline V gene data show CDR1 as MNHNY and CDR2 as SVGAGI (reference sequence). CDR3 residues: CASSRVESNYGYTF. The CDR3 DNA is TGTGCCAGCAGCAGAGTGGAGAGTAACTATGGCTACACCTTC.

The rearrangement uses TRBV5-1 and TRBJ2-2, with D possibly matching TRBD1 (5 bases). With 6 bases removed from V and 2 bases from J, the gap between germline ends came to 8 bases. The CDR3 has 13 amino acids. Per germline, CDR1 SGHRS and CDR2 YFSETQ. Here the CDR3 reads CASTRGNTGELFF. In DNA, the CDR3 is TGCGCCAGCACTAGGGGAAACACCGGGGAGCTGTTTTTT. Supplemented by reference TRBV5-1 and TRBJ2-2, the full variable domain reads KAGVTQTPRYLIKTRGQQVTLSCSPISGHRSVSWYQQTPGQGLQFLFEYFSETQRNKGNFPGRFSGRQFSNSRSEMNVSTLELGDSALYLCASTRGNTGELFFGEGSRLTVL.